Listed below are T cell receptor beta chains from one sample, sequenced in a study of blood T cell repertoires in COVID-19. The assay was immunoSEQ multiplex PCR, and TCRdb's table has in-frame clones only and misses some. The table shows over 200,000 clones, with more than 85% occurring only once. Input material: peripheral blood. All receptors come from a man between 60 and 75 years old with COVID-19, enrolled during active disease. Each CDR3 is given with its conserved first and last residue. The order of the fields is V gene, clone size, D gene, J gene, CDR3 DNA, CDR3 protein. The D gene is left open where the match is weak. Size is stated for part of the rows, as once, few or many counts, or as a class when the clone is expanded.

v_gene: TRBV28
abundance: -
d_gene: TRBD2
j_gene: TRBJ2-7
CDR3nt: TGTGCCAGCAGTTTTGTAGCGGGAGTTTCCTACGAGCAGTACTTC
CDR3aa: CASSFVAGVSYEQYF

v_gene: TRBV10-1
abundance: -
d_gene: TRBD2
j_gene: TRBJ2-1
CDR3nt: TGCGCCAGCAGTGATTCGGGACTACGCCAAACGCCCAATGAGCAGTTCTTC
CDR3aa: CASSDSGLRQTPNEQFF

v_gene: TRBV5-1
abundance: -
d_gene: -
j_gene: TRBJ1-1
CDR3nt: TGCGCCAGCAGCTCCCCAAATAGGGGGACTGAAGCTTTCTTT
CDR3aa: CASSSPNRGTEAFF

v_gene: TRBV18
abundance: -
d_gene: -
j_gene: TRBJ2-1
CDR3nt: TGTGCCAGCTCACCTGGGGCGGTCTCCTACAATGAGCAGTTCTTC
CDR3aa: CASSPGAVSYNEQFF

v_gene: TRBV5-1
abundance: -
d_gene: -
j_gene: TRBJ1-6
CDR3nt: TGCGCCAGCAGCTTGGGGGGCAGGGCGATGGGTTCACCCCTCCACTTT
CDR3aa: CASSLGGRAMGSPLHF

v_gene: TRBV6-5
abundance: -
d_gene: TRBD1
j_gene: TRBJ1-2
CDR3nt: TGTGCCAGCAGTAACCGGGACAGGGTCGTATTTGGCTACACCTTC
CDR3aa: CASSNRDRVVFGYTF

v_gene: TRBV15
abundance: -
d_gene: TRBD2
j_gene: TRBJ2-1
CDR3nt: TGTGCCACCAGAACCGTTCTAGCGGGGAAGTTCTTC
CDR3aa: CATRTVLAGKFF

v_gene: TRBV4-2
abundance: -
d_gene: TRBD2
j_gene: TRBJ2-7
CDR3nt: TGTGCCAGCAGCCAAGATTCGCGGGGGTTTGACGAGCAGTACTTC
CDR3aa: CASSQDSRGFDEQYF

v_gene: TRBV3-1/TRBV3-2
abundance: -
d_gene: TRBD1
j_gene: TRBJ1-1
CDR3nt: TGTGCCAGCAGCCCCCGGGACAGGGGAGGTAGGACTGAAGCTTTCTTT
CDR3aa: CASSPRDRGGRTEAFF

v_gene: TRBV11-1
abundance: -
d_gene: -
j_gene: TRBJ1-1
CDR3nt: TGTGCCAGCAGCATAACAGGGAGGGGTCCTGAAGCTTTCTTT
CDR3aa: CASSITGRGPEAFF

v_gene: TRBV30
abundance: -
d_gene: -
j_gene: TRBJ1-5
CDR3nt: TGTGCCTGGCAAACCAGGGAAAATCAGCCCCAGCATTTT
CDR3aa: CAWQTRENQPQHF

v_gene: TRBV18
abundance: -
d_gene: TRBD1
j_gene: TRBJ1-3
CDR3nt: TGTGCCAGCTCACCGGGACAGGTCCGCTCTGGAAACACCATATATTTT
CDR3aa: CASSPGQVRSGNTIYF

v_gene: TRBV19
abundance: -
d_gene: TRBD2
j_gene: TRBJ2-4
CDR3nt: TGTGCCAGTAGTGTACAGTTGGCTAGCGGGAGTAACATTCAGTACTTC
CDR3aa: CASSVQLASGSNIQYF

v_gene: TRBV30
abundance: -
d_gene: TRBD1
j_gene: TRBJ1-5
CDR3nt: TGTGCCTGGAGTAGAACAGGGGGCAATCAGCCCCAGCATTTT
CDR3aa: CAWSRTGGNQPQHF

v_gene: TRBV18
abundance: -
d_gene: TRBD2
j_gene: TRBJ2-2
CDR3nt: TGTGCCAGCTCACCAGTGACTAGCCAGAACACCGGGGAGCTGTTTTTT
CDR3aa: CASSPVTSQNTGELFF

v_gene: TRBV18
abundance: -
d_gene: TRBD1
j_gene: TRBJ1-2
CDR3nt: TGTGCCAGCTCACCACTCCGGGACAGGGCTAACTATGGCTACACCTTC
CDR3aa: CASSPLRDRANYGYTF

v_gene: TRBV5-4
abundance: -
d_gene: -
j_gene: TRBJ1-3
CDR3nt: TGTGCCAGCAGCTTGGACAGATCTGGAAACACCATATATTTT
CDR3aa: CASSLDRSGNTIYF

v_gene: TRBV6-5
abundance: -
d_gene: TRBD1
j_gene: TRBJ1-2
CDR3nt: TGTGCCAGCAGCCGAGACAGGGGCCGTGACTATGGCTACACCTTC
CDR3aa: CASSRDRGRDYGYTF

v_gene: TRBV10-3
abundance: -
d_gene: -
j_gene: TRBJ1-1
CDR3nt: TGTGCCATCAGTGGCGGACGGGGGACCCCTGAAGCTTTCTTT
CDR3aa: CAISGGRGTPEAFF

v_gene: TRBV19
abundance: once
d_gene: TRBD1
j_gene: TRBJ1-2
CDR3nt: TGTGCCAGTAGTATAGATCGGCAGGGGGGATTCGGCTACACCTTC
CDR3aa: CASSIDRQGGFGYTF

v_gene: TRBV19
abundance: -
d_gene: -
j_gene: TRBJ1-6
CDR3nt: TGTGCCAGTAGTGAGACGGGCTATAATTCACCCCTCCACTTT
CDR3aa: CASSETGYNSPLHF

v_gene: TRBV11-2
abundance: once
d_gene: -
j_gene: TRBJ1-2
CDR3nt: TGTGCCAGCAGCATGGAGGGGCAAGCATACACCTTC
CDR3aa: CASSMEGQAYTF

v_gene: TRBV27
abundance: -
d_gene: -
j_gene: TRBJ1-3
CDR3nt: TGTGCCAGCAGACAGGACCCAGGAAACACCATATATTTT
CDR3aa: CASRQDPGNTIYF

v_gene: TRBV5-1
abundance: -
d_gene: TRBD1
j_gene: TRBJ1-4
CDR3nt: TGCGCCAGCAGCTTGACAGGGGCAACTAATGAAAAACTGTTTTTT
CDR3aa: CASSLTGATNEKLFF

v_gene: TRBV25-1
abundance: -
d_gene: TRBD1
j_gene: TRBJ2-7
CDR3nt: TGTGCTACAACCCGGGACAGCAGCTACGAGCAGTACTTC
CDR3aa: CATTRDSSYEQYF

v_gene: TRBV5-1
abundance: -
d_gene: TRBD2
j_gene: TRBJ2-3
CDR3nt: TGCGCCAGCAGCCAAGAAGCAGCGGGGGGCACAGATACGCAGTATTTT
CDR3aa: CASSQEAAGGTDTQYF

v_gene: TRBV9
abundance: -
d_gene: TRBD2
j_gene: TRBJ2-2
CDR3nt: TGTGCCAGCACCCCGCGGGGGGGCTTGGTAGTGAACACCGGGGAGCTGTTTTTT
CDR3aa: CASTPRGGLVVNTGELFF

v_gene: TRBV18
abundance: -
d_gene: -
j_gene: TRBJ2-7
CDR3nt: TGTGCCAGCTCACCAGAAAGTCCAGGGACCTACGAGCAGTACTTC
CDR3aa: CASSPESPGTYEQYF

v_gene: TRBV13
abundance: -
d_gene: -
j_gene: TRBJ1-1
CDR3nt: TGTGCCAGCAGCTTTGACAGGTCCATGAACACTGAAGCTTTCTTT
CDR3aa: CASSFDRSMNTEAFF

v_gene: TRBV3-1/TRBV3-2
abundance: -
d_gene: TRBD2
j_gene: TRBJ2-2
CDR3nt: TGTGCCAGCAGCCAAGATGGACTAGCGGGGGTCGCGAACACCGGGGAGCTGTTTTTT
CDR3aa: CASSQDGLAGVANTGELFF

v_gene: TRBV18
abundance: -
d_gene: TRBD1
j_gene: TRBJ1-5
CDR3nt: TGTGCCAGCTCACCACCCGGACAGGGCGGCCAGCCCCAGCATTTT
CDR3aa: CASSPPGQGGQPQHF

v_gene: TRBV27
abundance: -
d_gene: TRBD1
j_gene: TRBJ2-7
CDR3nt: TGTGCCAGCAGTCTCAGAATGACAGGGCACGAGCAGTACTTC
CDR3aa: CASSLRMTGHEQYF

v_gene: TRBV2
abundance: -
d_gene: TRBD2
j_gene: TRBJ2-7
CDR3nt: TGTGCCAACCAAGAGCGGGGGGTCAACGAGCAGTACTTC
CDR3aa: CANQERGVNEQYF

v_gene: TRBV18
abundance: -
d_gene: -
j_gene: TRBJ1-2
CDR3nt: TGTGCCAGCTCACCTCTTCAGGATGGCTACACCTTC
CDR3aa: CASSPLQDGYTF

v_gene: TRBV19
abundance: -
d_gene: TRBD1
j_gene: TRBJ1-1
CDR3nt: TGTGCTAGAAGAATTCAGGGGGGAAGCATTTCCATGAACACTGAAGCTTTCTTT
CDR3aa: CARRIQGGSISMNTEAFF

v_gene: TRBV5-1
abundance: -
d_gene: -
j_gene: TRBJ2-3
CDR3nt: TGCGCCAGCAGCCGGCAGGATAGCACAGATACGCAGTATTTT
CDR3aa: CASSRQDSTDTQYF

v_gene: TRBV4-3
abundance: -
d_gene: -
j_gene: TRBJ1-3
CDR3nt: TGCGCCAGCAGCCAAGTCTTCGGGGGAACCTCTGGAAACACCATATATTTT
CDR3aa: CASSQVFGGTSGNTIYF

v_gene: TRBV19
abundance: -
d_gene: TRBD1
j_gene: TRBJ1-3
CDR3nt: TGTGCCAGTAGACAGGGGGCACGGGACTCTGGAAACACCATATATTTT
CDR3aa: CASRQGARDSGNTIYF

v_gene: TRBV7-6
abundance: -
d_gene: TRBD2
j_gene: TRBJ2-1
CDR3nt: TGTGCCAGCAGCCTACTAGGACTAGCGGTCAATGAGCAGTTCTTC
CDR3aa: CASSLLGLAVNEQFF

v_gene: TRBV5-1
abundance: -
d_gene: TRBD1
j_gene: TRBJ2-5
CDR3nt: TGCGCCAGCATCCTGATGGGGGACAGGGGGGAGACCCAGTACTTC
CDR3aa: CASILMGDRGETQYF

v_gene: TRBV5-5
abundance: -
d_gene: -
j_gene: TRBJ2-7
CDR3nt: TGTGCCAGCAGCTTGGCCCCAACTTTGAGCTCCTACGAGCAGTACTTC
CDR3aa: CASSLAPTLSSYEQYF

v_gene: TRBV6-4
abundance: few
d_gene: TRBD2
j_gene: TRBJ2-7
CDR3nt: TGTGCCAGCAGTGATCTAAGCGGGGGGGCCTACGAGCAGTACTTC
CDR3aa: CASSDLSGGAYEQYF

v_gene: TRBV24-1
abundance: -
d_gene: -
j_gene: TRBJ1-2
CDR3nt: TGTGCCACCAGTGAAACAGGAGCCTATGGCTACACCTTC
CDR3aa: CATSETGAYGYTF

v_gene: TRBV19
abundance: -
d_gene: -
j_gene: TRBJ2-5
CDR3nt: TGTGCCAGTAGTGTTGGGAGAGAGACCCAGTACTTC
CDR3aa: CASSVGRETQYF

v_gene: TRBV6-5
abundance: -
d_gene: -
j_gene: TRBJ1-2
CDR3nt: TGTGCCAGCAGTTACGCCCGGGGAGCTAACTATGGCTACACCTTC
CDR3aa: CASSYARGANYGYTF

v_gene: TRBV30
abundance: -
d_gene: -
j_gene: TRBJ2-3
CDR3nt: TGTGCCTGGAGTGTACGTCGGGGGGCCAGGGATACGCAGTATTTT
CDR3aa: CAWSVRRGARDTQYF

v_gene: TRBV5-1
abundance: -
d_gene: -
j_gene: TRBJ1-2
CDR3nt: TGCGCCAGCGGGGCAGGCCAATACTATGGCTACACCTTC
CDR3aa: CASGAGQYYGYTF

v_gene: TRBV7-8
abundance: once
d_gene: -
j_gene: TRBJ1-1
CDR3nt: TGTGCCAGCAGCCAGGACAGAGATACTGAAGCTTTCTTT
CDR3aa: CASSQDRDTEAFF

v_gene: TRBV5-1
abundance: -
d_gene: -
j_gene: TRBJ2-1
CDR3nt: TGCGCCAGCAGCTTGACGCGGTTCCCCTACAATGAGCAGTTCTTC
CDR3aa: CASSLTRFPYNEQFF

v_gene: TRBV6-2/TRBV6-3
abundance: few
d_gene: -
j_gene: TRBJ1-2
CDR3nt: TGTGCCAGCAGTTACTCGGGCGTACTGCCCGATGGCTACACCTTC
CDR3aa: CASSYSGVLPDGYTF

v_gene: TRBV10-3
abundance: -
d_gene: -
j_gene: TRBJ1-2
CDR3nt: TGTGCCATCAGGGGGACTACGAACAGCGGTGGCTACACCTTC
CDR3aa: CAIRGTTNSGGYTF

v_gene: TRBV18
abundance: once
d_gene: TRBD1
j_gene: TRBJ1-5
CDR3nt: TGTGCCAGCTCAGCAGAGACAGGGAATAGCAATCAGCCCCAGCATTTT
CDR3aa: CASSAETGNSNQPQHF

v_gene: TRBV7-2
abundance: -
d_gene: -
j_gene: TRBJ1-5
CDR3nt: TGTGCCAGCAGCCCACAGGTTAGCAATCAGCCCCAGCATTTT
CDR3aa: CASSPQVSNQPQHF

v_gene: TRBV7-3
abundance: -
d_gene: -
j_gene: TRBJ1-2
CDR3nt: TGTGCCAGCAGCTTAGGGCTGAACTATGGCTACACCTTC
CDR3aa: CASSLGLNYGYTF

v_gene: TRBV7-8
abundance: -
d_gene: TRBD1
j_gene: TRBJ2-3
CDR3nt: TGTGCCAGCAGAAACACTGGACAGGATGGGACAGATACGCAGTATTTT
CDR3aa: CASRNTGQDGTDTQYF

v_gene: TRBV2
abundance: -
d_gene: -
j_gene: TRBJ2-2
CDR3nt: TGTGCCAGCAGCTCTCATGGGGCGGTAAACACCGGGGAGCTGTTTTTT
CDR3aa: CASSSHGAVNTGELFF

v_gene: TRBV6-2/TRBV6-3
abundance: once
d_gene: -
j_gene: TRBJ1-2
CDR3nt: TGTGCCAGCAGTTACTATGGACACTCGGGCTATGGCTACACCTTC
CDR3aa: CASSYYGHSGYGYTF

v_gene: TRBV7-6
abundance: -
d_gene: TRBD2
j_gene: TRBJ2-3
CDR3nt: TGTGCCAGCAGCTTGACTAGCGGGGGGGACCCCCTCCGCACAGATACGCAGTATTTT
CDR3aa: CASSLTSGGDPLRTDTQYF